This T cell receptor (beta chain) was documented in a study of T-cell reconstitution after alpha-beta-depleted transplantation in children. Molecular barcoding with unique molecular identifiers was used for the TCRbeta library. MiXCR was run by TCRdb on the PCR reads, yielding one entry per CDR3 protein. The sample contains some 490,000 distinct CDR3 sequences, about an eighth of which appear only once. This clonotype was observed a few times. The CDR3 totals 14 residues. The V and J ends lost 3 bases and 6 bases, in that order; junction bases with no gene match: 6. This sequence joins TRBV12-3 or TRBV12-4 and TRBJ2-3; the match to TRBD2 covers 7 bases. The material sequenced was PBMCs from the stem cell graft donor, taken from the stem cell graft. The TCR originated in a human donor who donated a stem cell graft to a child with combined immunodeficiency. As DNA, the CDR3 is TGTGCCAGCAGTTTTATCGGACTAGACGATACGCAGTATTTT. Translating gives CASSFIGLDDTQYF.